This T cell receptor beta chain stems from a study of PD-L1 blockade in urothelial cancer. About the research overall: Chemotherapy regimens numbering 0 to 3 had been given to patients.

Described time point: pretreatment peripheral blood. All patients carried locally advanced or metastatic urothelial carcinoma. Each patient contributed between 1 and 8 total time points of blood mononuclear cells, pretreatment and during treatment. Trimming removed 1 base at V and 6 bases at J, with 18 bases between. CDR3 size: 16 residues. Germline CDR1 is MNHNS and CDR2 is SASEGT. The repertoire was sequenced with immunoSEQ multiplex PCR; TCRdb's copy has only in-frame clones and lacks some. The table lists 130,000 or so clones, about 81% of them singletons. The source was PBMCs, collected around atezolizumab (anti-PD-L1) treatment. This TCR was sampled from a man aged 50-60 years with urothelial cancer. The V call is TRBV6-1, the J call TRBJ1-2; D uncertain. The CDR3 DNA sequence: TGTGCCAGCAGTGAAGGGATTTGGCTCATCGGAGATGGCTACACCTTC. Translation: CASSEGIWLIGDGYTF.